These T cell receptor beta chains were read from a single sample in a study of blood T cell repertoires in COVID-19. Method: immunoSEQ multiplex PCR; TCRdb's copy keeps in-frame clones and lacks some. The sample lists 100,000 or so clones, more than 75% occurring once. The sample consisted of peripheral blood. The receptors stem from a human donor in a cohort sampled during active COVID-19. Each CDR3 is given with its conserved first and last residue. The D gene is left open where the match is weak. Size is omitted from some rows. Given values are once, few, many or a class for expanded clones.

cdr3_nt cdr3_aa v_call clone_size j_call d_call
TGCAGCGTGGTGACGACAGGGTCTGACACTGAAGCTTTCTTT CSVVTTGSDTEAFF TRBV29-1 NA TRBJ1-1 TRBD1
TGTGCCAGCAGTTTAGGAACTAGCGAGGGCACCGGGGAGCTGTTTTTT CASSLGTSEGTGELFF TRBV27 NA TRBJ2-2 TRBD2
TGTGCCAGCAGTTACCGACCAGCGTCCTACAATGAGCAGTTCTTC CASSYRPASYNEQFF TRBV6-5 NA TRBJ2-1 NA
TGCGCCAGCAGTGAGTCGATGGCAGGGGGAAACTATGGCTACACCTTC CASSESMAGGNYGYTF TRBV10-2 NA TRBJ1-2 TRBD1
TGTGCCAGCAGCCGGACAGGGAACTATGGCTACACCTTC CASSRTGNYGYTF TRBV7-9 NA TRBJ1-2 TRBD1
TGTGCCAGTAGTACCCGACAGGGCACGCAGCCCCAGCATTTT CASSTRQGTQPQHF TRBV19 NA TRBJ1-5 TRBD1
TGCGCCAGCAGCCTCCGGCCGGGCTCCTACGAGCAGTACTTC CASSLRPGSYEQYF TRBV5-1 NA TRBJ2-7 NA
TGCGCCAGCAGCCAGGCACTAGCGGGAGGACCCACAGATACGCAGTATTTT CASSQALAGGPTDTQYF TRBV4-3 NA TRBJ2-3 TRBD2
TGTGCCAGCAGTTTATGGGCGGGAGGGCCACACAATGAGCAGTTCTTC CASSLWAGGPHNEQFF TRBV27 NA TRBJ2-1 TRBD2
TGTGCCAGCAGTCTGTGGGGGTCTGGCAACGGGGGGGGTAGGAACTATGGCTACACCTTC CASSLWGSGNGGGRNYGYTF TRBV27 NA TRBJ1-2 NA
TGTGCCAGCAGTTCGGACAGGGGGCGAGGTGACACTGAAGCTTTCTTT CASSSDRGRGDTEAFF TRBV6-2/TRBV6-3 NA TRBJ1-1 TRBD1
TGTGCCAGCAGCTCCCGACTAGCGGGTTTGAACGAGCAGTACTTC CASSSRLAGLNEQYF TRBV7-9 NA TRBJ2-7 TRBD2
TGTGCCAGCAGCCAACCGGGACAGGGTGGCTACGAGCAGTACTTC CASSQPGQGGYEQYF TRBV4-2 once TRBJ2-7 TRBD1
TGTGCCAGCAGTTTATTTCGGACTCGGGGGGACAATGAGCAGTTCTTC CASSLFRTRGDNEQFF TRBV28 NA TRBJ2-1 TRBD2
TGCGCCAGCAGCCCCTGGGCCCAAATGGTCGAGCAGTACTTC CASSPWAQMVEQYF TRBV5-1 NA TRBJ2-7 NA